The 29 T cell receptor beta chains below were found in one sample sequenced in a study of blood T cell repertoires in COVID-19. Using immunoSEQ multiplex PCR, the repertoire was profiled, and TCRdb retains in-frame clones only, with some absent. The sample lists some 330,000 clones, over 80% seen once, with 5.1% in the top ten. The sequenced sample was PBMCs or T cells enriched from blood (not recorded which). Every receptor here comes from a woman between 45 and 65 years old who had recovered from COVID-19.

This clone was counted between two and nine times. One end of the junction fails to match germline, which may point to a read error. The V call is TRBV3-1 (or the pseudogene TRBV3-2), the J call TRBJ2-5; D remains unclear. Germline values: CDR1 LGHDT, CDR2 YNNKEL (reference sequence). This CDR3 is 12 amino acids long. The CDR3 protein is CASSHPEEAQYF. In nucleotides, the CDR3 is TGTGCCAGCAGCCATCCTGAAGAGGCCCAGTACTTC.

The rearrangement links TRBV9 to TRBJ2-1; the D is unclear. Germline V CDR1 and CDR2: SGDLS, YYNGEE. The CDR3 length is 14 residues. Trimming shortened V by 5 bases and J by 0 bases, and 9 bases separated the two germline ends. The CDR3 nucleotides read TGTGCCAGCAGTTTGGCTTCCTCCTACAATGAGCAGTTCTTC. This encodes CASSLASSYNEQFF.

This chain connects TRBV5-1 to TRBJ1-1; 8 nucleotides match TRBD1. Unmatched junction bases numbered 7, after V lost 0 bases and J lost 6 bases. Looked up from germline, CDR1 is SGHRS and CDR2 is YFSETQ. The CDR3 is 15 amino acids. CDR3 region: CASSLGAGGMAEAFF. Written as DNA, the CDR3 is TGCGCCAGCAGCTTGGGGGCAGGGGGCATGGCTGAAGCTTTCTTT. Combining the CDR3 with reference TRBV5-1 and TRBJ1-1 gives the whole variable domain KAGVTQTPRYLIKTRGQQVTLSCSPISGHRSVSWYQQTPGQGLQFLFEYFSETQRNKGNFPGRFSGRQFSNSRSEMNVSTLELGDSALYLCASSLGAGGMAEAFFGQGTRLTVV.

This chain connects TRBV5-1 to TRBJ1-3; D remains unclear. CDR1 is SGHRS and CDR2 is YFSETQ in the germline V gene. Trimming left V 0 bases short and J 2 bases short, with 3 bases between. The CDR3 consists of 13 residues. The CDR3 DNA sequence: TGCGCCAGCAGCTTGGGCGCTGGAAACACCATATATTTT. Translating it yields CASSLGAGNTIYF. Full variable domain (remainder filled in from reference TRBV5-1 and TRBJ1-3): KAGVTQTPRYLIKTRGQQVTLSCSPISGHRSVSWYQQTPGQGLQFLFEYFSETQRNKGNFPGRFSGRQFSNSRSEMNVSTLELGDSALYLCASSLGAGNTIYFGEGSWLTVV.

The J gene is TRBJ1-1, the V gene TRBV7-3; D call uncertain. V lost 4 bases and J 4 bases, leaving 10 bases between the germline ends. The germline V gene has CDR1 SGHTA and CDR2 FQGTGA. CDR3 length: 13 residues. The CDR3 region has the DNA TGTGCCAGCAGCTACGGTCGTGGCACTGAAGCTTTCTTT. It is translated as CASSYGRGTEAFF. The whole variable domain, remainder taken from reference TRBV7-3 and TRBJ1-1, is GAGVSQTPSNKVTEKGKYVELRCDPISGHTALYWYRQSLGQGPEFLIYFQGTGAADDSGLPNDRFFAVRPEGSVSTLKIQRTERGDSAVYLCASSYGRGTEAFFGQGTRLTVV.

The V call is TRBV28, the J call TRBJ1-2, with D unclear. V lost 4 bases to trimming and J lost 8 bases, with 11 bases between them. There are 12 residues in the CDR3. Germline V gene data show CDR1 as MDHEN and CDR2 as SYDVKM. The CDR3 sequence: CASSYDWKGYTF. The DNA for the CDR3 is TGTGCCAGCAGTTACGACTGGAAGGGCTACACCTTC.

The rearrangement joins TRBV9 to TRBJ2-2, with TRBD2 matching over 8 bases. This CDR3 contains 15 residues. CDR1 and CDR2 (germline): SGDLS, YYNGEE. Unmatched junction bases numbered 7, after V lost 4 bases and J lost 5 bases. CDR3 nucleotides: TGTGCCAGCAGCTTCCGGACTAGCAAAACCGGGGAGCTGTTTTTT. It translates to CASSFRTSKTGELFF.

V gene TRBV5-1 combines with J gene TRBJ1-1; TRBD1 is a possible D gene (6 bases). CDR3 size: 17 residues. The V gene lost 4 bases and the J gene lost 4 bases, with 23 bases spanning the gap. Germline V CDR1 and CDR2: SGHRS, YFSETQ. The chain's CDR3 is CASSTQSGGAKFTEAFF. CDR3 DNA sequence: TGCGCCAGCAGCACCCAGTCGGGGGGCGCGAAGTTCACTGAAGCTTTCTTT.

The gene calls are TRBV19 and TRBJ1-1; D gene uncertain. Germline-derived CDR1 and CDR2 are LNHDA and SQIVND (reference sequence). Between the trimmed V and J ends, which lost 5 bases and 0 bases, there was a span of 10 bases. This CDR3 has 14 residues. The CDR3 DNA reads TGTGCCAGTAGTCCCGGGATAGTGAACACTGAAGCTTTCTTT. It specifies CASSPGIVNTEAFF.

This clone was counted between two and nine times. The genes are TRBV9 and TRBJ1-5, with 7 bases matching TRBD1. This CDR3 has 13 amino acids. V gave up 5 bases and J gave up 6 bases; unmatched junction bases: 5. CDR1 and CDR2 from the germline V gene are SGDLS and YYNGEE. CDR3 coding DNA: TGTGCCAGCAGTCAAGGGGGCTCTCAGCCCCAGCATTTT. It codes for CASSQGGSQPQHF.

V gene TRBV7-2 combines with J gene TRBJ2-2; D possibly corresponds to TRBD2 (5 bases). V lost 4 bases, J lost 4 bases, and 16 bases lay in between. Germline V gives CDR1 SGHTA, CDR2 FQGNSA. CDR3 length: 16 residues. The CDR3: CASSSTGKTVTGELFF. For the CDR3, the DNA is TGTGCCAGCAGCTCCACGGGAAAAACAGTCACCGGGGAGCTGTTTTTT.

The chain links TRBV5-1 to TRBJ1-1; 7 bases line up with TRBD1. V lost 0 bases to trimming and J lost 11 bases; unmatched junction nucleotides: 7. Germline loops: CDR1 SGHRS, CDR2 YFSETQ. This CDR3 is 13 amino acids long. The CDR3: CASSLEGAREAFF. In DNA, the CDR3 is TGCGCCAGCAGCTTGGAGGGGGCTCGGGAGGCTTTCTTT. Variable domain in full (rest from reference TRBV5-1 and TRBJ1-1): KAGVTQTPRYLIKTRGQQVTLSCSPISGHRSVSWYQQTPGQGLQFLFEYFSETQRNKGNFPGRFSGRQFSNSRSEMNVSTLELGDSALYLCASSLEGAREAFFGQGTRLTVV.

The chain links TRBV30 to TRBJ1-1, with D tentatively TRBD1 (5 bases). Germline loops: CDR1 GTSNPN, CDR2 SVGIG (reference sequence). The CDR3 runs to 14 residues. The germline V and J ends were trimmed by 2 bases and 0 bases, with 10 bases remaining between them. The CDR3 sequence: CAWSPIRVNTEAFF. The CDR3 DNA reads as TGTGCCTGGAGTCCCATCAGGGTGAACACTGAAGCTTTCTTT. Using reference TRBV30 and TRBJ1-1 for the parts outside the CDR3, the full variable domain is SQTIHQWPATLVQPVGSPLSLECTVEGTSNPNLYWYRQAAGRGLQLLFYSVGIGQISSEVPQNLSASRPQDRQFILSSKKLLLSDSGFYLCAWSPIRVNTEAFFGQGTRLTVV.

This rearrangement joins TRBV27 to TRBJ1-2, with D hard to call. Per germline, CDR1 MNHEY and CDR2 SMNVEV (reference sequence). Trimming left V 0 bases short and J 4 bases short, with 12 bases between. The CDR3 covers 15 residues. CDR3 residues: CASSLSRVGAYGYTF. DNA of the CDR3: TGTGCCAGCAGTTTATCCCGGGTGGGAGCCTATGGCTACACCTTC.

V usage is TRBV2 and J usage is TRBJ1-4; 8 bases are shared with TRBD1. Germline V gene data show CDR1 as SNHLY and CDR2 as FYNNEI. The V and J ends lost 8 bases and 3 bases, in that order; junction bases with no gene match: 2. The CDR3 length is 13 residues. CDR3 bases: TGTGCCAGCGGGACAGGATCTAATGAAAAACTGTTTTTT. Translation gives CASGTGSNEKLFF.

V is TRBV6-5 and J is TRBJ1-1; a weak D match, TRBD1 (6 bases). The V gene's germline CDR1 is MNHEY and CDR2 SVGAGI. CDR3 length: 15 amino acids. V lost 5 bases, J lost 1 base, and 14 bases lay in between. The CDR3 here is CASSIPGAANTEAFF. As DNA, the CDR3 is TGTGCCAGCAGTATCCCAGGGGCGGCGAACACTGAAGCTTTCTTT.

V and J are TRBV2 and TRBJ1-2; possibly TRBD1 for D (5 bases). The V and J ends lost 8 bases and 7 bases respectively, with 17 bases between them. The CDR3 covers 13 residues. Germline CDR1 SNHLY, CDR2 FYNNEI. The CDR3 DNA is TGTGCCAGCGAAGCTCAGGGAATCGGTGGCTACACCTTC. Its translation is CASEAQGIGGYTF.

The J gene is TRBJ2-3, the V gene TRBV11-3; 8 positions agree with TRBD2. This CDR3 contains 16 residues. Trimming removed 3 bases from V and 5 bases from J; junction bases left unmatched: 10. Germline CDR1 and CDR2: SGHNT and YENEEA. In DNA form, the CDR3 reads TGTGCCAGCAGCTTCACTAGCGGAGGGGGGGGAGATACGCAGTATTTT. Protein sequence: CASSFTSGGGGDTQYF.

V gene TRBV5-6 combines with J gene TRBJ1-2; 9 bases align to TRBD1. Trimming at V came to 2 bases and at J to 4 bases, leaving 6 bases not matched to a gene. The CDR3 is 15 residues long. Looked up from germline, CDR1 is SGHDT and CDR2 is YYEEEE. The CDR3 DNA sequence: TGTGCCAGCAGCTTTGTGGGACAGGGAACCTATGGCTACACCTTC. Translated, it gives CASSFVGQGTYGYTF.

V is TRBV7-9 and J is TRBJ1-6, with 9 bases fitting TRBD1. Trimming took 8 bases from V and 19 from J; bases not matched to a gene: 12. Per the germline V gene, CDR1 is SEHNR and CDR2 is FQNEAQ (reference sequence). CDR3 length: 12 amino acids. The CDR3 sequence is CASGTHGQGTHF. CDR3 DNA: TGTGCCAGCGGCACCCACGGACAGGGGACACACTTT.

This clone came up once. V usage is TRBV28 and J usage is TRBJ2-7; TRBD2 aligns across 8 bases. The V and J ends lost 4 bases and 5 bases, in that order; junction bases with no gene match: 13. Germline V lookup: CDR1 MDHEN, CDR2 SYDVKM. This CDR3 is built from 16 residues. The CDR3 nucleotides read TGTGCCAGCAGTTCCCGCAGCGGGGGACTTCTGAACGAGCAGTACTTC. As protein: CASSSRSGGLLNEQYF. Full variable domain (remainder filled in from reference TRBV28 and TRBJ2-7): DVKVTQSSRYLVKRTGEKVFLECVQDMDHENMFWYRQDPGLGLRLIYFSYDVKMKEKGDIPEGYSVSREKKERFSLILESASTNQTSMYLCASSSRSGGLLNEQYFGPGTRLTVT.

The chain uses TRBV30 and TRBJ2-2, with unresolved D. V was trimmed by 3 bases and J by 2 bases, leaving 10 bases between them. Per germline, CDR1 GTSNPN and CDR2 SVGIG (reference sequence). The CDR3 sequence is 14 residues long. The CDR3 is CAWRLAGNTGELFF. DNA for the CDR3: TGTGCCTGGAGGCTGGCAGGCAACACCGGGGAGCTGTTTTTT.

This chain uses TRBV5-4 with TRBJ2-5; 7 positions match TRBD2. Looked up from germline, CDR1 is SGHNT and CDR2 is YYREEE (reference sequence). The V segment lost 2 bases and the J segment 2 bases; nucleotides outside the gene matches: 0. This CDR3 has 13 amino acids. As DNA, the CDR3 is TGTGCCAGCAGCTTTAGCGGGCAAGAGACCCAGTACTTC. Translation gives CASSFSGQETQYF.

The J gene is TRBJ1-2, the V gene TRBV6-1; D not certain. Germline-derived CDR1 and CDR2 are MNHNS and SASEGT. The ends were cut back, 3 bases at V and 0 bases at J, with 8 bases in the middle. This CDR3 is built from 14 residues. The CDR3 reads CASSDLRANYGYTF. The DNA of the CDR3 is TGTGCCAGCAGTGATCTGAGGGCTAACTATGGCTACACCTTC.

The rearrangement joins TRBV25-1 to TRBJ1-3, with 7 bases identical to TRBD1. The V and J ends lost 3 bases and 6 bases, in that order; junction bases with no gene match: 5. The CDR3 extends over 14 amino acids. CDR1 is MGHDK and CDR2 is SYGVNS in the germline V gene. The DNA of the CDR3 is TGTGCCAGCAGTGACTCAGGGGGGCCAAACACCATATATTTT. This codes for CASSDSGGPNTIYF.

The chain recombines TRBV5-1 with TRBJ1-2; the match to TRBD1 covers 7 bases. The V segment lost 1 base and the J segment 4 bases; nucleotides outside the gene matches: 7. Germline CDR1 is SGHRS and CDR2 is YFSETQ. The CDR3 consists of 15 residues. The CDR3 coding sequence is TGCGCCAGCAGCTTGACAGGGGATCAGGTCTATGGCTACACCTTC. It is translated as CASSLTGDQVYGYTF.

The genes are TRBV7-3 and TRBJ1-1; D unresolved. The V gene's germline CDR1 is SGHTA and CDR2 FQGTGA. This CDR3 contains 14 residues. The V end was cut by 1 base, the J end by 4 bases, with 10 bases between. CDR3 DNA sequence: TGTGCCAGCAGCTTAATCGGGTGGAGCACTGAAGCTTTCTTT. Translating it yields CASSLIGWSTEAFF.

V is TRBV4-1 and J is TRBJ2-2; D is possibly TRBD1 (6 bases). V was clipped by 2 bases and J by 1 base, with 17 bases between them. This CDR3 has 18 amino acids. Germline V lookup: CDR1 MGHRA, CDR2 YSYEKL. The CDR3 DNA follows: TGCGCCAGCAGCCAATCCGGCAGGGGTTTTGAGAACACCGGGGAGCTGTTTTTT. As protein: CASSQSGRGFENTGELFF.

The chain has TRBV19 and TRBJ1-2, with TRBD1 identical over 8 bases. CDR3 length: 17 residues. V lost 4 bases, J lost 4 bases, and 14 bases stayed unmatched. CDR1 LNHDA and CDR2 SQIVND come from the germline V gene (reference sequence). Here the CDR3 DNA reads TGTGCCAGTAGTAATCTTTGGCAGGGGGCGGTTGTCTATGGCTACACCTTC. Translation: CASSNLWQGAVVYGYTF.